The 32 T cell receptor beta chains reported below all come from one sample, sequenced in a study of T cells in Graves' hyperthyroidism and ophthalmopathy. TCR beta CDR3 sequences were amplified from RNA transcripts. First-round RT-PCR targeting the TCR CDR3 was performed with the HTBI primer set. TCRdb reanalysed the multiplex PCR reads using MiXCR and keeps one entry per CDR3 protein. The profile covers roughly 550,000 distinct CDR3 sequences, with roughly 15% appearing a single time and about 29% taken by the ten largest. The specimen was blood. The source is a young woman with Graves' ophthalmopathy.

The V and J genes are TRBV6-9 and TRBJ1-4, with no clear D. Per germline, CDR1 MNHGY and CDR2 SVAAGI. Trimming took 7 bases from V and 3 from J, leaving 6 bases between them. This CDR3 spans 12 amino acids. For the CDR3, the DNA is TGTGCCAGCACTTGGGCTAATGAAAAACTGTTTTTT. Translation: CASTWANEKLFF.

This clonotype has ten or more counts. The chain carries TRBV7-2 and TRBJ2-5; D is perhaps TRBD2 (5 bases). In germline, CDR1 is SGHTA, CDR2 FQGNSA. Trimming removed 5 bases at V and 5 bases at J, with 27 bases between. There are 18 residues in the CDR3. CDR3 bases: TGTGCCAGCAGCCCTCAAATAAGGGCGGACCGGGGTGTTGAGACCCAGTACTTC. Translated, it gives CASSPQIRADRGVETQYF. The full variable domain, its missing parts supplied by reference TRBV7-2 and TRBJ2-5, is GAGVSQSPSNKVTEKGKDVELRCDPISGHTALYWYRQSLGQGLEFLIYFQGNSAPDKSGLPSDRFSAERTGGSVSTLTIQRTQQEDSAVYLCASSPQIRADRGVETQYFGPGTRLLVL.

This rearrangement joins TRBV12-3 or TRBV12-4 to TRBJ1-1, with D possibly TRBD1 on 5 matching bases. Trimming pared 3 bases from V and 7 bases from J, leaving 9 bases between. The length of the CDR3 is 12 residues. CDR3 DNA sequence: TGTGCCAGCAGTTTCGGGGGGGTTGAAGCTTTCTTT. It translates to CASSFGGVEAFF.

In regard to this clonotype: A much larger clone sits a single nucleotide away, making a read error possible. The chain carries TRBV6-1 and TRBJ2-7, with 10 bases matching TRBD2. The germline V gene has CDR1 MNHNS and CDR2 SASEGT. The J segment lost 4 bases and the V segment lost 11 bases, leaving 8 bases of the junction unmatched. The CDR3 has 13 amino acids. The CDR3 nucleotides read TGTGCCGGCATGGCTAGCGGGAGTTACGAGCAGTACTTC. It specifies CAGMASGSYEQYF.

This clonotype came up many times. The rearrangement uses TRBV18 and TRBJ1-1; D not resolved. The V gene's germline CDR1 is KGHSH and CDR2 LQKENI. The V gene lost 5 bases and the J gene lost 1 base, with 5 bases spanning the gap. There are 12 residues in the CDR3. CDR3 sequence: CASSTRNTEAFF. DNA for the CDR3: TGTGCCAGCTCAACTCGGAACACTGAAGCTTTCTTT.

This clonotype was seen ten or more times. This rearrangement joins TRBV5-5 to TRBJ1-3; D gene ambiguous. V lost 0 bases to trimming and J lost 0 bases, with 10 bases between them. This CDR3 has 16 amino acids. Germline values: CDR1 SGHKS, CDR2 YYEKEE (reference sequence). The CDR3 coding sequence is TGTGCCAGCAGCTTGGGGGCAACGAGCTCTGGAAACACCATATATTTT. Translated, it gives CASSLGATSSGNTIYF. The full variable domain, completed using reference TRBV5-5 and TRBJ1-3, is DAGVTQSPTHLIKTRGQQVTLRCSPISGHKSVSWYQQVLGQGPQFIFQYYEKEERGRGNFPDRFSARQFPNYSSELNVNALLLGDSALYLCASSLGATSSGNTIYFGEGSWLTVV.

This clonotype was detected ten times or more. CDR3 sequence reads: CASSLGPGQVQGNTIYF. The CDR3 DNA follows: TGTGCCAGCAGTTTAGGCCCAGGACAGGTTCAAGGAAACACCATATATTTT. This sequence joins TRBV28 and TRBJ1-3, with 7 bases fitting TRBD1. The V gene's germline CDR1 is MDHEN and CDR2 SYDVKM. The CDR3 covers 17 residues. V lost 2 bases, J lost 4 bases, and 11 bases stayed unmatched.

This clonotype was observed a few times. This sequence joins TRBV28 and TRBJ2-7; 8 bases fit TRBD2. This CDR3 is 15 amino acids long. The V segment lost 6 bases and the J segment 1 base; nucleotides outside the gene matches: 8. CDR1 and CDR2 from the germline V gene are MDHEN and SYDVKM. In DNA form, the CDR3 reads TGTGCCAGCAGATCGACTACTAGCGGTTCCTACGAGCAGTACTTC. Amino acids: CASRSTTSGSYEQYF.

This clonotype was seen more than once but under ten times. The chain recombines TRBV20-1 with TRBJ2-3, with TRBD1 matching over 9 bases. The V and J ends lost 1 base and 4 bases, in that order; junction bases with no gene match: 6. This CDR3 is built from 15 residues. The V gene's germline CDR1 is DFQATT and CDR2 SNEGSKA (reference sequence). This CDR3 reads CSARVGTGLADTQYF. CDR3 nucleotide sequence: TGCAGTGCTAGAGTGGGGACAGGGTTGGCAGATACGCAGTATTTT.

J is TRBJ2-7 and V is TRBV15, with D perhaps TRBD1 or TRBD2 (5 bases each). Trimming removed 3 bases at V and 5 bases at J, with 20 bases between. This CDR3 is 16 amino acids long. The germline V gene encodes CDR1 LNHNV and CDR2 YYDKDF (reference sequence). DNA of the CDR3: TGTGCCACCAGCAGCTTAATCATCGGGATGGGGGACGAGCAGTACTTC. Translating gives CATSSLIIGMGDEQYF.

This clonotype appeared a few times. This rearrangement joins TRBV6-2 or TRBV6-3 to TRBJ1-1, with D unclear. This CDR3 has 11 amino acids. The ends were cut back, 7 bases at V and 1 base at J, with 4 bases in the middle. CDR1 is MNHEY and CDR2 is SVGEGT in the germline V gene. The CDR3 bases are TGTGCCAGCATTGGGAACACTGAAGCTTTCTTT. Protein product: CASIGNTEAFF.

The chain is built from TRBV25-1 and TRBJ1-1; D gene uncertain. CDR3 length equals 15 residues. Germline V gene data show CDR1 as MGHDK and CDR2 as SYGVNS. Trimming left V 6 bases short and J 0 bases short, with 14 bases between. DNA of the CDR3: TGTGCCAGCAGGGGAAGGGCATCTATGAACACTGAAGCTTTCTTT. Translation: CASRGRASMNTEAFF.

In its sample, this clonotype was seen a few times. V gene TRBV24-1 combines with J gene TRBJ1-5, with D maybe TRBD1 (5 bases). CDR3 size: 15 residues. V was clipped by 6 bases and J by 2 bases, with 13 bases between them. Germline values: CDR1 KGHDR, CDR2 SFDVKD. The CDR3 loop reads CATSNGRGGNQPQHF. The CDR3 DNA reads TGTGCCACCAGTAATGGGAGGGGTGGCAATCAGCCCCAGCATTTT.

About this clonotype: A much larger clone differs from this one at a single base, so this may be a read error. The chain joins TRBV6-1 to TRBJ1-2; the match to TRBD1 covers 7 bases. Germline V gene sequence: CDR1 MNHNS, CDR2 SASEGT. This CDR3 contains 13 residues. V shed 3 bases and J 2 bases; nucleotides not matched to a gene: 0. The chain's CDR3 is CASSDRGNYGYTF. The CDR3 DNA follows: TGTGCCAGCAGTGACAGGGGGAACTATGGCTACACCTTC.

Many counts were recorded for this clonotype. The V call is TRBV7-2, the J call TRBJ1-5; D perhaps matches TRBD1 (6 bases). CDR1 is SGHTA and CDR2 is FQGNSA in the germline V gene. CDR3 size: 14 residues. Trimming took 5 bases from V and 7 from J, leaving 15 bases between them. Here the CDR3 reads CASSRHRVRQPQHF. In DNA form, the CDR3 reads TGTGCCAGCAGCCGACACAGGGTAAGACAGCCCCAGCATTTT.

This clonotype was detected many times. The chain uses TRBV28 and TRBJ2-2, with D hard to call. Germline CDR1 reads MDHEN; CDR2 reads SYDVKM. CDR3 length: 15 amino acids. The V end lost 3 bases, the J end lost 5 bases, and 13 bases lay between the germline ends. CDR3 nucleotide sequence: TGTGCCAGCAGTTTCGGCAGGTGGGGTACCGGGGAGCTGTTTTTT. It encodes CASSFGRWGTGELFF.

This clonotype turned up a few times. The V call is TRBV10-3, the J call TRBJ2-2; a weak D match, TRBD1 (6 bases). Germline V CDR1 and CDR2: ENHRY, SYGVKD. The CDR3 totals 16 residues. Between the trimmed V and J ends, which lost 8 bases and 6 bases, there was a span of 22 bases. CDR3 in amino acids: CAIGSGSGVVAGELFF. In DNA form, the CDR3 reads TGTGCCATCGGGTCAGGGTCAGGGGTTGTGGCCGGGGAGCTGTTTTTT.

This clonotype came up a few times. This chain joins TRBV7-8 and TRBJ2-7; maybe TRBD1 (5 bases). The CDR3 totals 14 residues. V dropped 1 base and J dropped 2 bases, with 9 bases sitting between them. Looked up from germline, CDR1 is SGHVS and CDR2 is FQNEAQ. The CDR3 region has the DNA TGTGCCAGCAGCTTAGGGGTGGGGCCCTACGAGCAGTACTTC. Encoded protein: CASSLGVGPYEQYF.

This clonotype was observed many times. V gene TRBV2 combines with J gene TRBJ1-5, with a possible D match to TRBD1 (5 bases). This CDR3 is 15 amino acids long. The germline V and J ends were trimmed by 0 bases and 7 bases, with 13 bases remaining between them. CDR1 and CDR2 from the germline V gene are SNHLY and FYNNEI. The CDR3 is CASSEAQGNGQPQHF. CDR3 DNA sequence: TGTGCCAGCAGTGAAGCTCAGGGCAACGGACAGCCCCAGCATTTT.

This clonotype was counted between two and nine times. This rearrangement joins TRBV4-3 to TRBJ1-6; TRBD1 matches at 7 bases. V was clipped by 5 bases and J by 13 bases; unmatched bases: 17. Germline-derived CDR1 and CDR2 are LGHNA and YSLEER. This CDR3 has 16 residues. CDR3 DNA: TGCGCCAGCAGCGCCGGTGGGGGACAGCGTAACCTGCCCCTCCACTTT. Its protein product is CASSAGGGQRNLPLHF.

At least ten counts were recorded for this clonotype. The J gene is TRBJ2-1, the V gene TRBV7-2; 10 bases agree with TRBD1. V dropped 1 base and J dropped 5; count of bases not matched to a gene: 5. CDR1 and CDR2 from the germline V gene are SGHTA and FQGNSA. CDR3 length: 16 residues. The CDR3 loop reads CASSLEMGQGHNEQFF. The CDR3 region has the DNA TGTGCCAGCAGCTTAGAAATGGGACAGGGGCACAATGAGCAGTTCTTC.

This clonotype has at least ten counts. The CDR3 DNA sequence: TGTGCCAGCAGCTTCCTCGGACTAGCGGCGACAGGGGAGCTGTTTTTT. Translated, it gives CASSFLGLAATGELFF. V usage is TRBV11-2 and J usage is TRBJ2-2; 10 nucleotides align to TRBD2. This CDR3 spans 16 amino acids. Germline V gene data show CDR1 as SGHAT and CDR2 as FQNNGV. V gave up 3 bases and J gave up 8 bases; unmatched junction bases: 9.

This clonotype was observed at least ten times. The chain carries TRBV27 and TRBJ2-7; D possibly uses TRBD1 or TRBD2 (5 bases each). V dropped 1 base and J dropped 2 bases, with 9 bases sitting between them. Germline V gene sequence: CDR1 MNHEY, CDR2 SMNVEV (reference sequence). This CDR3 has 14 residues. The CDR3 nucleotides read TGTGCCAGCAGTTTATGGGGGAGTACCTACGAGCAGTACTTC. Amino acid sequence: CASSLWGSTYEQYF.

J is TRBJ2-7 and V is TRBV27; 7 positions match TRBD1. Germline-derived CDR1 and CDR2 are MNHEY and SMNVEV (reference sequence). The CDR3 sequence is 16 residues long. V shed 3 bases, J shed 4 bases, and the junction held 12 bases outside the gene matches. Here the CDR3 reads CASSFLLTGASYEQYF. In DNA form, the CDR3 reads TGTGCCAGCAGTTTTCTCCTTACAGGGGCCTCTTACGAGCAGTACTTC.

This clonotype has ten or more counts. The chain employs TRBV28 and TRBJ2-2; 10 bases agree with TRBD2. The ends lost 4 bases at V and 5 bases at J; junction bases unmatched: 10. Germline values: CDR1 MDHEN, CDR2 SYDVKM. The CDR3 covers 17 residues. The CDR3, as DNA: TGTGCCAGCAGTTCCCGGGTGGCTAGCGGGAGAACCGGGGAGCTGTTTTTT. Protein: CASSSRVASGRTGELFF.

This clonotype was observed a handful of times. The CDR3 DNA follows: TGCAGCGTTAGACACACAGATACGCAGTATTTT. Translating gives CSVRHTDTQYF. V gene TRBV29-1 combines with J gene TRBJ2-3; the D is unclear. V was trimmed by 5 bases and J by 2 bases, leaving 5 bases between them. The CDR3 has 11 amino acids. Germline V gene lookup returns CDR1 SQVTM and CDR2 ANQGSEA.

This clonotype was found many times. The rearrangement uses TRBV5-8 and TRBJ2-1; D is undetermined. The germline V gene encodes CDR1 SGHTS and CDR2 YDEGEE. The CDR3 is 16 amino acids. V was shortened by 6 bases and J by 5 bases, with 21 bases between the two germline ends. The CDR3 nucleotides are TGTGCCAGCACCGTGAGAGGCCAGGTGGTCCACAATGAGCAGTTCTTC. Encoded protein: CASTVRGQVVHNEQFF.

The CDR3: CASSTRSGRQGDQPQHF. CDR3 sequence (DNA): TGTGCCAGCAGTACCCGATCCGGCCGACAGGGAGATCAGCCCCAGCATTTT. The chain carries TRBV27 and TRBJ1-5; 7 bases are a match to TRBD1. V shed 5 bases and J 5 bases; nucleotides not matched to a gene: 15. Germline lookup yields CDR1 MNHEY and CDR2 SMNVEV (reference sequence). There are 17 residues in the CDR3.

This clonotype was observed many times. The chain has TRBV7-9 and TRBJ2-7, with D perhaps TRBD2 (6 bases). The CDR3 contains 13 residues. V was pared by 0 bases and J by 6 bases, with 9 bases between. Germline loops: CDR1 SEHNR, CDR2 FQNEAQ (reference sequence). The CDR3 sequence: CASSLAAGSEQYF. CDR3 coding DNA: TGTGCCAGCAGCTTAGCGGCGGGGTCCGAGCAGTACTTC. The full variable domain, in which reference TRBV7-9 and TRBJ2-7 provide the parts outside the CDR3, is DTGVSQNPRHKITKRGQNVTFRCDPISEHNRLYWYRQTLGQGPEFLTYFQNEAQLEKSRLLSDRFSAERPKGSFSTLEIQRTEQGDSAMYLCASSLAAGSEQYFGPGTRLTVT.

This clonotype occurred many times. The chain employs TRBV15 and TRBJ2-1; D perhaps matches TRBD2 (6 bases). CDR3 length equals 17 residues. The germline V and J ends were trimmed by 5 bases and 0 bases, with 17 bases remaining between them. Germline CDR1 LNHNV, CDR2 YYDKDF (reference sequence). CDR3: CATSAFKAGGSYNEQFF. The DNA for the CDR3 is TGTGCCACCAGCGCCTTTAAAGCGGGCGGCTCCTACAATGAGCAGTTCTTC.

The rearrangement links TRBV20-1 to TRBJ2-1; 9 bases fit TRBD2. The CDR3 spans 17 residues. J gave up 2 bases and V 0 bases, and 8 bases lay outside the gene matches. The germline gives CDR1 DFQATT, CDR2 SNEGSKA (reference sequence). As DNA, the CDR3 is TGCAGTGCTAGAGATTGGGCTAGCGGGGTTACCTACAATGAGCAGTTCTTC. Its protein is CSARDWASGVTYNEQFF.

The chain uses TRBV19 and TRBJ2-7; 7 positions match TRBD1. In germline, CDR1 is LNHDA, CDR2 SQIVND (reference sequence). Unmatched junction bases numbered 8, after V lost 1 base and J lost 2 bases. The length of the CDR3 is 16 residues. The CDR3 DNA is TGTGCCAGTAGTATAGTAGGGACAGTCCTCACCTACGAGCAGTACTTC. Translated, it gives CASSIVGTVLTYEQYF.